This T cell receptor beta chain was documented in a study of long-term antiretroviral therapy in people with HIV. The libraries were made with immunoSEQ v3.0 at survey level. Assay: immunoSEQ multiplex PCR; the TCRdb copy retains only in-frame clones and omits some. The sample has about 35,000 clones; roughly 87% are singletons. Sequenced material: unsorted PBMCs, taken 1 year after starting antiretroviral therapy. This receptor was taken from a man between 18 and 29 years old with HIV.

The CDR3 coding sequence is TGTGCCAGCAGCGTCACCCCCACAGGGGACAACTATGGCTACACCTTC. Protein: CASSVTPTGDNYGYTF. The chain uses TRBV9 and TRBJ1-2, with 7 nucleotides matching TRBD1. CDR3 length: 16 amino acids. CDR1 is SGDLS and CDR2 is YYNGEE in the germline V gene. Trimming removed 2 bases from V and 2 bases from J; junction bases left unmatched: 9.